This T cell receptor beta chain was sequenced during a study of T cell changes during pregnancy in multiple sclerosis. The repertoire was sequenced with immunoSEQ multiplex PCR; TCRdb's copy has only in-frame clones and lacks some. The table shows about 93,000 clones, with 85% to 95% occurring only once. Germline-derived CDR1 and CDR2 are PRHDT and FYEKMQ (reference sequence). The CDR3 is 15 residues long. Trimming removed 5 bases from V and 5 bases from J; junction bases left unmatched: 7. The sequences come from peripheral blood, collected after pregnancy. V is TRBV13 and J is TRBJ2-3, with 10 bases lining up with TRBD2. The clonotype was recovered from a female donor with multiple sclerosis, enrolled in a pregnancy study. CDR3 sequence: CASSLAGETKDTQYF. The CDR3, as DNA: TGTGCCAGCAGCCTAGCGGGGGAGACGAAAGATACGCAGTATTTT.